The 26 T cell receptor beta chains given below trace back to one sample, sequenced in a study of blood T cells in healthy people across ages. For the second PCR, which ran for about 7 to 11 cycles, a sample-barcoded 5' primer and a J-beta primer mix were used. TCRdb itself ran the 5' RACE reads through MiXCR, one entry per CDR3 protein. The sample includes around 790,000 distinct CDR3 sequences, 40% to 50% of them seen just once. The sample was blood. The receptors shown here come from a man aged 55 to 70 in good health.

This clonotype showed up just a few times. The chain employs TRBV6-7 and TRBJ2-7; D unclear. TRBV6-7 carries the ORF label, with uncertain function. V lost 8 bases, J lost 3 bases, and 17 bases lay in between. The length of the CDR3 is 14 residues. This CDR3 reads CASEQIPSFYEQYF. CDR3 DNA: TGTGCCAGCGAACAGATCCCCTCTTTCTACGAGCAGTACTTC.

At least ten counts were recorded for this clonotype. J is TRBJ1-4 and V is TRBV4-3; D not certain. This CDR3 has 17 amino acids. The V gene's germline CDR1 is LGHNA and CDR2 YSLEER. V was cut by 0 bases and J by 5 bases, with 16 bases left in between. CDR3 nucleotides: TGCGCCAGCAGCCAAGATCCTGCTGGCAGCAAAAATGAAAAACTGTTTTTT. Protein sequence: CASSQDPAGSKNEKLFF.

This clonotype was detected ten times or more. The gene calls are TRBV12-3 or TRBV12-4 and TRBJ2-6; D unresolved. There are 15 residues in the CDR3. The ends were cut back, 3 bases at V and 0 bases at J, with 6 bases in the middle. Written as DNA, the CDR3 is TGTGCCAGCAGTTTCCGAAGCTCTGGGGCCAACGTCCTGACTTTC. Residues: CASSFRSSGANVLTF.

Only a few counts were recorded for this clonotype. The chain is built from TRBV6-1 and TRBJ2-3; D is undetermined. The CDR3 length is 14 residues. Per germline, CDR1 MNHNS and CDR2 SASEGT. V dropped 5 bases and J dropped 2 bases, with 11 bases sitting between them. CDR3 DNA sequence: TGTGCCAGCAGTACTGCACTTCACACAGATACGCAGTATTTT. It translates to CASSTALHTDTQYF.

The rearrangement uses TRBV29-1 and TRBJ1-5; 11 positions agree with TRBD1. From germline, CDR1 is SQVTM and CDR2 ANQGSEA. This CDR3 has 14 amino acids. V lost 5 bases to trimming and J lost 6 bases; unmatched junction nucleotides: 6. The CDR3 here is CSVQDRGRGQPQHF. CDR3 bases: TGCAGCGTTCAGGACAGGGGGCGAGGTCAGCCCCAGCATTTT.

This clonotype turned up a few times. J is TRBJ1-2 and V is TRBV18; maybe TRBD1 (6 bases). CDR1 is KGHSH and CDR2 is LQKENI in the germline V gene. The CDR3 has 12 amino acids. Trimming shortened V by 3 bases and J by 8 bases, and 10 bases separated the two germline ends. CDR3 in DNA: TGTGCCAGCTCACCCGCGGGGGCCGGCTACACCTTC. Protein product: CASSPAGAGYTF.

The chain carries TRBV29-1 and TRBJ2-3, with D maybe TRBD1 (6 bases). Germline V lookup: CDR1 SQVTM, CDR2 ANQGSEA. Trimming shortened V by 8 bases and J by 0 bases, and 18 bases separated the two germline ends. This CDR3 contains 15 residues. CDR3 protein: CSILGQRPSTDTQYF. CDR3 coding DNA: TGCAGCATTCTAGGACAGCGCCCTAGCACAGATACGCAGTATTTT.

The V gene is TRBV7-2, the J gene TRBJ1-5; D is undetermined. The CDR3 is made up of 17 amino acids. CDR1 SGHTA and CDR2 FQGNSA come from the germline V gene. Trimming removed 1 base from V and 1 base from J, with 14 bases in between. The CDR3 nucleotides read TGTGCCAGCAGCTTAGGAGCGGTTAGGTCCAGCAATCAGCCCCAGCATTTT. Translated: CASSLGAVRSSNQPQHF.

This clonotype was found a few times. CDR3 nucleotide sequence: TGTGCCAGCAGCAATAGGGACCCCGTCGACCACGAGCAGTACTTC. Protein sequence: CASSNRDPVDHEQYF. The J gene is TRBJ2-7, the V gene TRBV21-1; TRBD1, the D gene given by the table, was not confirmed from the DNA. TRBV21-1 is reported as a pseudogene. This CDR3 is built from 15 residues.

For this clonotype: The junction departs from germline at one end; a sequencing error may be responsible. This chain connects TRBV15 to TRBJ2-7; D is perhaps TRBD1 or TRBD2 (7 bases each). The germline V gene has CDR1 LNHNV and CDR2 YYDKDF (reference sequence). The CDR3 loop spans 14 amino acids. The CDR3 nucleotides are TGTGCCACCGGCAGGGAAGACAGGGAGGGCGAGCGGTACTTC. Its translation: CATGREDREGERYF.

This chain joins TRBV20-1 and TRBJ2-1, with D possibly matching TRBD2 (5 bases). The germline CDR1 and CDR2 sequences are DFQATT and SNEGSKA (reference sequence). V was cut by 0 bases and J by 3 bases, with 12 bases left in between. This CDR3 has 15 amino acids. The CDR3 DNA is TGCAGTGCTAGAGATGAGGGAGACTTCTACAATGAGCAGTTCTTC. Amino acids: CSARDEGDFYNEQFF.

V and J are TRBV20-1 and TRBJ2-5, with D perhaps being TRBD1 or TRBD2 (6 bases each). This CDR3 contains 17 residues. CDR1 DFQATT and CDR2 SNEGSKA come from the germline V gene (reference sequence). Trimming left V 3 bases short and J 2 bases short, with 22 bases between. Written as DNA, the CDR3 is TGCAGTGCTAGGCTAGCCGGGGGCCCCCACCGACAAGAGACCCAGTACTTC. The encoded protein is CSARLAGGPHRQETQYF.

The chain couples TRBV6-2 or TRBV6-3 to TRBJ2-1, with 8 bases that match TRBD1. The CDR3 runs to 17 residues. Trimming took 6 bases from V and 5 from J; bases not matched to a gene: 15. CDR1 and CDR2 (germline): MNHEY, SVGEGT. CDR3 DNA sequence: TGTGCCAGCAGGGACACCCACGGACAGGGAACAAACAATGAGCAGTTCTTC. Protein sequence: CASRDTHGQGTNNEQFF.

J is TRBJ2-7 and V is TRBV12-3 or TRBV12-4, with 10 bases aligning to TRBD2. V gave up 0 bases and J gave up 3 bases; unmatched junction bases: 8. This CDR3 is built from 17 residues. CDR3 nucleotides: TGTGCCAGCAGTTTAGCGAGTACCGGGACTAGCGTCTACGAGCAGTACTTC. Its protein product is CASSLASTGTSVYEQYF.

Turning to this clonotype: It is unclear where the CDR3 begins or ends on the DNA, so no DNA is shown, and the CDR3 is as TCRdb lists it. The V call is TRBV7-2, the J call TRBJ2-1; the table's D call, TRBD1, has no DNA check behind it. CDR1 SGHTA and CDR2 FQGNSA come from the germline V gene. The CDR3 adds up to 14 amino acids, both ends counted. CDR3 protein: CASILDRGPGSQFF.

There are a few counts of this clonotype. This chain links TRBV11-2 with TRBJ2-1, with D perhaps matching TRBD2 (5 bases). This CDR3 is built from 14 residues. CDR1 and CDR2 (germline): SGHAT, FQNNGV. V lost 7 bases and J lost 4, with 14 bases in between. This chain's CDR3 is CASTFGIPYNEQFF. The CDR3 nucleotides are TGTGCCAGCACCTTCGGGATTCCATACAATGAGCAGTTCTTC.

At least ten counts were recorded for this clonotype. The rearrangement uses TRBV11-3 and TRBJ2-7; TRBD2 matches 9 bases. Germline CDR1 SGHNT, CDR2 YENEEA. V was clipped by 5 bases and J by 4 bases; unmatched bases: 6. This CDR3 has 14 amino acids. CDR3: CASSVKRGAYEQYF. The CDR3 region has the DNA TGTGCCAGCAGCGTGAAGCGGGGGGCGTACGAGCAGTACTTC.

This clonotype was counted at least ten times. The chain joins TRBV20-1 to TRBJ2-7, with D unclear. This CDR3 has 13 residues. Germline-derived CDR1 and CDR2 are DFQATT and SNEGSKA (reference sequence). V was cut by 1 base and J by 4 bases, with 11 bases left in between. This CDR3 is CSARVESAYEQYF. DNA for the CDR3: TGCAGTGCTAGAGTTGAGAGCGCGTACGAGCAGTACTTC.

The J gene is TRBJ2-5, the V gene TRBV7-2; TRBD1 matches at 7 bases. Germline V gives CDR1 SGHTA, CDR2 FQGNSA. This CDR3 is 15 amino acids long. The junction had 8 bases not matched to a gene; V was cut back by 5 bases and J by 2 bases. CDR3 amino acids: CASSRDRNRQETQYF. For the CDR3, the DNA is TGTGCCAGCAGCCGGGACAGAAACCGTCAAGAGACCCAGTACTTC.

The chain links TRBV6-5 to TRBJ2-7; 9 nucleotides align to TRBD2. Trimming at V came to 7 bases and at J to 3 bases, leaving 10 bases not matched to a gene. The CDR3 runs 15 residues. Looked up from germline, CDR1 is MNHEY and CDR2 is SVGAGI. The chain's CDR3 is CASTAAGGRGYEQYF. CDR3 bases: TGTGCCAGCACTGCCGCGGGGGGGCGGGGCTACGAGCAGTACTTC.

The chain uses TRBV5-8 and TRBJ1-2; 7 nucleotides match TRBD1. Germline V gene sequence: CDR1 SGHTS, CDR2 YDEGEE. J gave up 8 bases and V 3 bases, and 13 bases lay outside the gene matches. This CDR3 is built from 15 residues. The CDR3 region has the DNA TGTGCCAGCAGCTGGCCCGGGACAGCACAGCGGGGCTACACCTTC. It is translated as CASSWPGTAQRGYTF.

About this clonotype: One end of the junction fails to match germline, which may point to a read error. The gene calls are TRBV7-2 and TRBJ1-5; tentative D call: TRBD1 (5 bases). This CDR3 is built from 14 residues. Looked up from germline, CDR1 is SGHTA and CDR2 is FQGNSA. CDR3 bases: TGTGCCACCAGCTTGGGTTGGGGGGGACAGCCCCAGCATTTT. Translated, it gives CATSLGWGGQPQHF. Filled out from reference TRBV7-2 and TRBJ1-5, the complete variable domain reads GAGVSQSPSNKVTEKGKDVELRCDPISGHTALYWYRQSLGQGLEFLIYFQGNSAPDKSGLPSDRFSAERTGGSVSTLTIQRTQQEDSAVYLCATSLGWGGQPQHFGDGTRLSIL.

This rearrangement joins TRBV7-9 to TRBJ1-2, with a possible D match to TRBD1 (5 bases). The V gene's germline CDR1 is SEHNR and CDR2 FQNEAQ (reference sequence). This CDR3 is 15 amino acids long. Trimming pared 4 bases from V and 4 bases from J, leaving 16 bases between. CDR3 nucleotide sequence: TGTGCCAGCAGCTCTAGCGACAGCGGCGCCTATGGCTACACCTTC. Protein product: CASSSSDSGAYGYTF.

A note on this clonotype: Germline and junction disagree at one end, which may indicate a read error. The CDR3 protein is CANSRMSSSYEQYF. CDR3 in DNA: TGTGCCAACAGCCGCATGTCGTCCTCCTACGAGCAGTACTTC. This rearrangement joins TRBV3-1 to TRBJ2-7; D uncertain. The CDR3 is 14 amino acids. Germline V gene data show CDR1 as LGHDT and CDR2 as YNNKEL (reference sequence).

This clonotype has just a few counts. The gene calls are TRBV6-5 and TRBJ2-7; D ambiguous. V was clipped by 3 bases and J by 4 bases, with 10 bases between them. CDR3 length: 13 amino acids. The germline gives CDR1 MNHEY, CDR2 SVGAGI. As DNA, the CDR3 is TGTGCCAGCAGTTATGGGTTATGGTACGAGCAGTACTTC. Protein: CASSYGLWYEQYF.

The chain has TRBV20-1 and TRBJ1-5; weak D call: TRBD1 (5 bases). The V gene lost 6 bases and the J gene lost 4 bases, with 22 bases spanning the gap. CDR3 size: 16 residues. Germline values: CDR1 DFQATT, CDR2 SNEGSKA (reference sequence). In DNA, the CDR3 is TGCAGTGCGCTGGACGACAGACCCCCAGGGAATCAGCCCCAGCATTTT. It encodes CSALDDRPPGNQPQHF.